These 20 T cell receptor beta chains originate from one sample sequenced in a study of cytomegalovirus exposure and HLA in healthy donors. PCR employed 60 Vbeta and 13 Jbeta primers. Libraries were prepared by immunoSEQ multiplex PCR; TCRdb keeps only in-frame clonotypes and omits some of them. The data show fewer than 100,000 clones, under 85% seen once. The sequencing sample was made of PBMCs. The receptors here all came from a woman between 40 and 50 years old in good health and CMV-seropositive.

This clone occurred a few times. The J gene is TRBJ2-1, the V gene TRBV30, with D hard to call. CDR3 size: 12 residues. V was cut by 0 bases and J by 8 bases, with 8 bases left in between. From germline, CDR1 is GTSNPN and CDR2 SVGIG (reference sequence). Written as DNA, the CDR3 is TGTGCCTGGAGTGTACGCAACTATGAGCAGTTCTTC. Protein sequence: CAWSVRNYEQFF.

The chain links TRBV10-3 to TRBJ2-2; TRBD1 aligns across 8 bases. J was trimmed by 2 bases and V by 3 bases; bases with no gene match: 2. This CDR3 comprises 15 residues. The germline CDR1 and CDR2 sequences are ENHRY and SYGVKD. Here the CDR3 reads CAISDQGANTGELFF. In DNA form, the CDR3 reads TGTGCCATCAGTGATCAGGGGGCAAACACCGGGGAGCTGTTTTTT.

The CDR3 loop is CASSEVGSSETQYF. CDR3 nucleotide sequence: TGTGCCAGCAGCGAAGTCGGGTCATCAGAGACCCAGTACTTC. The V call is TRBV7-2, the J call TRBJ2-5; unclear D gene. V lost 5 bases to trimming and J lost 4 bases, with 14 bases between them. The CDR3 covers 14 residues. CDR1 is SGHTA, CDR2 FQGNSA, per germline.

The chain uses TRBV10-3 and TRBJ1-2; the match to TRBD1 covers 9 bases. The CDR3 contains 14 residues. Unmatched junction bases numbered 1, after V lost 4 bases and J lost 1 base. Germline CDR1 reads ENHRY; CDR2 reads SYGVKD. The CDR3, as DNA: TGTGCCATCAGTGGGGGACAGGGTAACTATGGCTACACCTTC. This codes for CAISGGQGNYGYTF.

This sequence joins TRBV4-1 and TRBJ2-7; TRBD1 agrees at 12 bases. CDR3 length equals 16 residues. Germline CDR1 MGHRA, CDR2 YSYEKL. V dropped 4 bases and J dropped 4; count of bases not matched to a gene: 8. CDR3 DNA sequence: TGCGCCAGCAGCCCTAACTTGGGACAGGGGGCATACGAGCAGTACTTC. It translates to CASSPNLGQGAYEQYF.

The rearrangement uses TRBV2 and TRBJ1-5; TRBD1 agrees at 7 bases. V lost 1 base, J lost 5 bases, and 8 bases stayed unmatched. Germline CDR1 reads SNHLY; CDR2 reads FYNNEI. The CDR3 contains 16 residues. Written as DNA, the CDR3 is TGTGCCAGCAGTGAAGGGCAGGGGGTTCCGCATCAGCCCCAGCATTTT. Translated, it gives CASSEGQGVPHQPQHF.

The gene calls are TRBV6-1 and TRBJ2-1; 10 bases map to TRBD1. Germline CDR1 and CDR2: MNHNS and SASEGT. The CDR3 length is 15 residues. The trim removed 4 bases at V and 8 bases at J, leaving 8 bases unmatched. The CDR3 DNA reads TGTGCCAGCAGTGGCCGGGGACAGGGGAGATATGAGCAGTTCTTC. Amino acid sequence: CASSGRGQGRYEQFF.

V usage is TRBV5-6 and J usage is TRBJ1-2; D remains unclear. Trimming cost V 3 bases and J 1 base, with 13 bases left between them. The CDR3 length is 15 residues. Germline V CDR1 and CDR2: SGHDT, YYEEEE. The CDR3 bases are TGTGCCAGCAGCTCCCTTCTAGGTTATAACTATGGCTACACCTTC. Encoded protein: CASSSLLGYNYGYTF.

This clone came up a few times. The chain uses TRBV7-8 and TRBJ2-7, with 7 bases aligning to TRBD1. There are 14 residues in the CDR3. With 1 base clipped from V and 3 bases from J, the junction kept 3 bases outside the gene matches. CDR1 is SGHVS, CDR2 FQNEAQ, per germline. The CDR3 DNA follows: TGTGCCAGCAGCTTAGTCGGGACAGTCTACGAGCAGTACTTC. Translation gives CASSLVGTVYEQYF. The full variable domain, its missing parts supplied by reference TRBV7-8 and TRBJ2-7, is GAGVSQSPRYKVAKRGQDVALRCDPISGHVSLFWYQQALGQGPEFLTYFQNEAQLDKSGLPSDRFFAERPEGSVSTLKIQRTQQEDSAVYLCASSLVGTVYEQYFGPGTRLTVT.

This clone appeared a few times. This chain uses TRBV5-6 with TRBJ2-7, with 13 bases fitting TRBD2. The V gene's germline CDR1 is SGHDT and CDR2 YYEEEE. J lost 4 bases, V lost 3 bases, and 7 bases had no gene match. CDR3 length: 16 amino acids. The CDR3 protein is CASSWGLAGKAYEQYF. Written as DNA, the CDR3 is TGTGCCAGCAGCTGGGGACTAGCGGGAAAGGCGTACGAGCAGTACTTC.

The V gene is TRBV14, the J gene TRBJ2-1, with D possibly TRBD2 on 5 matching bases. V was pared by 1 base and J by 3 bases, with 13 bases between. Germline V gene lookup returns CDR1 SGHDN and CDR2 FVKESK. CDR3 length: 16 residues. The CDR3 region has the DNA TGTGCCAGCAGCCAAGGTTTCCAGCGGTACTACAATGAGCAGTTCTTC. This sequence encodes CASSQGFQRYYNEQFF.

The chain carries TRBV7-9 and TRBJ1-1, with D uncertain. Germline V gives CDR1 SEHNR, CDR2 FQNEAQ (reference sequence). V was cut by 1 base and J by 10 bases, with 19 bases left in between. The CDR3 length is 15 residues. The CDR3 sequence is CASSLGMGDRLSAFF. CDR3 bases: TGTGCCAGCAGCTTAGGGATGGGAGACCGACTGTCAGCTTTCTTT.

This chain's CDR3 is CASTPGRLAKNIQYF. CDR3 bases: TGTGCCAGTACCCCAGGGCGCCTAGCCAAAAACATTCAGTACTTC. The V gene is TRBV19, the J gene TRBJ2-4; TRBD1 is a possible D gene (5 bases). V shed 7 bases and J shed 0 bases, with 13 bases lying between them. This CDR3 contains 15 residues. Germline assignment: CDR1 LNHDA and CDR2 SQIVND (reference sequence).

This clone is a singleton in its sample. The CDR3 DNA reads as TGTGCCAGCTCACCGGGGACAGTACAAGAGACCCAGTACTTC. Its translation: CASSPGTVQETQYF. This chain links TRBV18 with TRBJ2-5; 7 bases are a match to TRBD1. The CDR3 covers 14 residues. The germline gives CDR1 KGHSH, CDR2 LQKENI. The V gene end was trimmed by 3 bases and the J gene end by 2 bases; junction bases not matched to a gene: 3.

This clone was picked up a small number of times. The genes are TRBV27 and TRBJ2-7; perhaps TRBD1 as D (6 bases). V lost 0 bases, J lost 0 bases, and 9 bases lay in between. CDR1 and CDR2 from the germline V gene are MNHEY and SMNVEV (reference sequence). CDR3 length equals 15 residues. CDR3: CASSLSGASSYEQYF. DNA for the CDR3: TGTGCCAGCAGTTTATCGGGGGCCAGCTCCTACGAGCAGTACTTC.

The chain has TRBV6-6 and TRBJ1-1; TRBD1 might be the D (6 bases). Germline V CDR1 and CDR2: MNHNY, SVGAGI (reference sequence). The V and J ends lost 2 bases and 5 bases respectively, with 12 bases between them. This CDR3 region has 14 residues. The CDR3 nucleotides read TGTGCCAGCAGTTACGAACAGGGTTGGACTGAAGCTTTCTTT. Its protein is CASSYEQGWTEAFF.

The chain recombines TRBV21-1 with TRBJ1-1; the table's D call, TRBD1, has no DNA check behind it. TRBV21-1 is given as a pseudogene. The CDR3 has 17 amino acids. CDR3 coding DNA: TGTGCCAGCAACAGCAACCCGTCGACAGGGAAATACACTGAAGCTTTCTTT. This codes for CASNSNPSTGKYTEAFF.

The chain carries TRBV9 and TRBJ2-3; tentatively, D is TRBD2 (6 bases). CDR1 SGDLS and CDR2 YYNGEE come from the germline V gene. This CDR3 has 13 residues. The V end was cut by 4 bases, the J end by 4 bases, with 10 bases between. CDR3 residues: CASSPLAPDTQYF. Written as DNA, the CDR3 is TGTGCCAGCAGCCCACTAGCCCCAGATACGCAGTATTTT.

The V call is TRBV7-3, the J call TRBJ2-3, with no clear D. Trimming removed 2 bases at V and 2 bases at J, with 11 bases between. Germline V gene data show CDR1 as SGHTA and CDR2 as FQGTGA. The CDR3 is 15 amino acids. In DNA, the CDR3 is TGTGCCAGCAGCTTAGGCTGGTTATCCACAGATACGCAGTATTTT. Translating it yields CASSLGWLSTDTQYF.

The chain carries TRBV6-5 and TRBJ1-6; possibly TRBD1 for D (6 bases). Germline V CDR1 and CDR2: MNHEY, SVGAGI. Trimming pared 5 bases from V and 9 bases from J, leaving 11 bases between. The CDR3 contains 13 residues. CDR3 residues: CASSTGKASPLHF. CDR3 coding DNA: TGTGCCAGCAGTACAGGGAAGGCTTCACCCCTCCACTTT.